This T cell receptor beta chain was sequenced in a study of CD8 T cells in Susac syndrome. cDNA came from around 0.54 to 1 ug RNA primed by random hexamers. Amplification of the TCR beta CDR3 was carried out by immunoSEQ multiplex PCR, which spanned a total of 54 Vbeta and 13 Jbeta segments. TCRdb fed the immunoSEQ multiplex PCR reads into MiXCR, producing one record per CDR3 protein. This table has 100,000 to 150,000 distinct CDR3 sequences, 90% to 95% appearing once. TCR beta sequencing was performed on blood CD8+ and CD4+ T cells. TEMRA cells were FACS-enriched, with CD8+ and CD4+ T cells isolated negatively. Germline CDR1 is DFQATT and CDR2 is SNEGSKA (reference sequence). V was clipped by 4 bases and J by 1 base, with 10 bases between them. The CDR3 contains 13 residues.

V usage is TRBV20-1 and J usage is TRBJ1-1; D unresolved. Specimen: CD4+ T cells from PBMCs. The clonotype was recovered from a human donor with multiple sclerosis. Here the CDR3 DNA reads TGCAGTGCTATCTATCGACCGAACACTGAAGCTTTCTTT. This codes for CSAIYRPNTEAFF.